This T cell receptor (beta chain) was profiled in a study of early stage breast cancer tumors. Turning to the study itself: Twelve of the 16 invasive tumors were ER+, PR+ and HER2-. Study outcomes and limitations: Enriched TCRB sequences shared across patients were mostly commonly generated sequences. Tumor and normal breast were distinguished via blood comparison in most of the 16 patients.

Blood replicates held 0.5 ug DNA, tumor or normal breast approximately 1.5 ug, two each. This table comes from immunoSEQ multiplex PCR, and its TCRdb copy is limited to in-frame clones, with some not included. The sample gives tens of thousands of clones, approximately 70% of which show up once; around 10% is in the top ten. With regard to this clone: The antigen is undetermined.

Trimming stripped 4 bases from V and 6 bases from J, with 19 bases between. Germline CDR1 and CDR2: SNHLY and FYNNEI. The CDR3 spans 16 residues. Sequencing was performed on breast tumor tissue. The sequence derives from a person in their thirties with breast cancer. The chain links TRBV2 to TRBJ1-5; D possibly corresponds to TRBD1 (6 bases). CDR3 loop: CASSGLGTQEGQPQHF. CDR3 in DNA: TGTGCCAGCAGTGGCCTCGGGACACAGGAAGGTCAGCCCCAGCATTTT.